This T cell receptor beta chain was documented in a study of T cell changes during pregnancy in multiple sclerosis. With respect to this clone: Other DNA sequences in the sample encode the same CDR3.

CDR3 length equals 14 residues. CDR1 is SGHNT and CDR2 is YYREEE in the germline V gene (reference sequence). V was clipped by 4 bases and J by 5 bases; unmatched bases: 5. The protocol was immunoSEQ multiplex PCR, while the TCRdb copy is restricted to in-frame clones and leaves out a portion. The profile shows around 80,000 clones, about 95% of them singletons. V is TRBV5-4 and J is TRBJ1-1; TRBD1 matches at 10 bases. Sequences were derived from peripheral blood, sampled in the second trimester of pregnancy. The sequence came from a female donor with multiple sclerosis, enrolled in a pregnancy study. In DNA, the CDR3 is TGTGCCAGCAGCCCGGGACAGGGGTTAACTGAAGCTTTCTTT. It encodes CASSPGQGLTEAFF.